The source of this T cell receptor (beta chain) is a study of glioma-infiltrating T cells after dendritic cell vaccination. This CDR3 has 15 amino acids. In germline, CDR1 is MNHEY, CDR2 SMNVEV (reference sequence). Trimming cost V 1 base and J 5 bases; bases outside gene matches: 7. Amplification used 60 V beta primers and 13 J beta primers. Clones were read by immunoSEQ multiplex PCR, and TCRdb kept only the in-frame ones, dropping some. The sample yields about 92,000 clones, 80% to 90% seen once. General study results and limits: Estimated pretreatment TIL content predicted outcome after dendritic cell vaccination.

Of note for this clone: The antigen is not known.

The sample in question was blood, obtained before dendritic cell vaccination. This clonotype originated in a human donor with glioblastoma. The V gene is TRBV27, the J gene TRBJ2-5; 7 bases are shared with TRBD1. CDR3 bases: TGTGCCAGCAGTTTATTTAAGGGGGCGCATGAGACCCAGTACTTC. Amino acid sequence: CASSLFKGAHETQYF.